Listed here are 22 T cell receptor beta chains from one sample, sequenced in a study of vaccination effects on CD4 cells after COVID-19. Antigen-specific CD4+ T cells were first expanded with viral peptide pools by the ViraFEST assay and only then sequenced. Following 10 days of culture, CD4+ T cells were isolated. Each participant was administered two doses of either the BNT162b2 or the mRNA-1273 vaccine. Their recognized antigens are unknown. Profiled with immunoSEQ multiplex PCR; TCRdb holds only in-frame clones, not every one. This sample has tens of thousands of clones, with 60% to 75% found just once. This specimen was CD4+ T cells from PBMCs cultured with HCoV-229E spike peptides, taken after COVID-19 vaccination. The receptors come from a human donor who received a COVID-19 vaccine.

The chain is built from TRBV4-1 and TRBJ2-3; the D is unclear. The CDR3 has 14 residues. CDR1 is MGHRA and CDR2 is YSYEKL in the germline V gene. Trimming took 0 bases from V and 2 from J, leaving 6 bases between them. CDR3 nucleotides: TGCGCCAGCAGCCAAGAGGGCTACACAGATACGCAGTATTTT. Residues: CASSQEGYTDTQYF.

V and J are TRBV24-1 and TRBJ2-2; maybe TRBD2 (5 bases). CDR1 is KGHDR, CDR2 SFDVKD, per germline. Trimming shortened V by 1 base and J by 6 bases, and 11 bases separated the two germline ends. The CDR3 contains 15 residues. CDR3 protein: CATSDFRGIAGELFF. CDR3 bases: TGTGCCACCAGTGATTTTAGAGGGATCGCCGGGGAGCTGTTTTTT.

The rearrangement uses TRBV18 and TRBJ1-3, with TRBD1 as a possible D gene (5 bases). Germline V gene sequence: CDR1 KGHSH, CDR2 LQKENI. This CDR3 spans 15 amino acids. Trimming stripped 3 bases from V and 2 bases from J, with 11 bases between. The CDR3 DNA follows: TGTGCCAGCTCACCCGGCAGGGACGCTGGAAACACCATATATTTT. This encodes CASSPGRDAGNTIYF.

V and J are TRBV3-1 (or the pseudogene TRBV3-2) and TRBJ1-3; 7 bases are a match to TRBD1. Germline values: CDR1 LGHDT, CDR2 YNNKEL (reference sequence). With V trimmed by 10 bases and J by 1 base, 13 bases remained unmatched. The CDR3 extends over 16 amino acids. In DNA, the CDR3 is TGTGCCACCGAACACAGGGGATCGCTTTCTGGAAACACCATATATTTT. Translation: CATEHRGSLSGNTIYF.

CDR3 sequence (DNA): TGTGCCAGCCCTCCCGAGCAGTACGTC. Protein: CASPPEQYV. The V call is TRBV9, the J call TRBJ2-7, with D unresolved. The CDR3 is made up of 9 amino acids. The V gene lost 7 bases and the J gene lost 6 bases, with 5 bases spanning the gap. The germline gives CDR1 SGDLS, CDR2 YYNGEE.

The V gene is TRBV2, the J gene TRBJ1-4; D gene unclear. Germline CDR1 reads SNHLY; CDR2 reads FYNNEI. The germline V and J ends were trimmed by 4 bases and 0 bases, with 12 bases remaining between them. This CDR3 is built from 16 residues. The CDR3 is CASSVILGATNEKLFF. In DNA form, the CDR3 reads TGTGCCAGCAGTGTTATTCTCGGGGCAACTAATGAAAAACTGTTTTTT.

The chain recombines TRBV18 with TRBJ2-5, with a tentative D call TRBD1 (6 bases). Trimming stripped 2 bases from V and 4 bases from J, with 8 bases between. The CDR3 loop spans 13 amino acids. Germline lookup yields CDR1 KGHSH and CDR2 LQKENI. The CDR3 nucleotides are TGTGCCAGCTCACCAGGCAGGGGAGAGACCCAGTACTTC. Translation gives CASSPGRGETQYF.

CDR3 protein: CASSISSGGGFQETQYF. DNA of the CDR3: TGTGCCAGTAGTATAAGTTCGGGCGGGGGTTTCCAAGAGACCCAGTACTTC. The chain uses TRBV19 and TRBJ2-5, with 7 bases fitting TRBD2. V shed 2 bases, J shed 1 base, and the junction held 10 bases outside the gene matches. The CDR3 covers 17 residues. Germline CDR1 reads LNHDA; CDR2 reads SQIVND (reference sequence).

This clone was counted a few times. Here the CDR3 DNA reads TGTGCCAGCAGTGGGGACAGGAACACTGAAGCTTTCTTT. It encodes CASSGDRNTEAFF. V gene TRBV2 combines with J gene TRBJ1-1; 7 bases agree with TRBD1. CDR1 and CDR2 from the germline V gene are SNHLY and FYNNEI. There are 13 residues in the CDR3. The V segment lost 4 bases and the J segment 1 base; nucleotides outside the gene matches: 0.

This clone was seen a few times. The genes are TRBV11-2 and TRBJ2-1, with a tentative D call TRBD1 (5 bases). Trimming left V 5 bases short and J 4 bases short, with 15 bases between. The CDR3 runs 15 residues. Looked up from germline, CDR1 is SGHAT and CDR2 is FQNNGV. CDR3 sequence reads: CASSQVGVIYNEQFF. CDR3 DNA sequence: TGTGCCAGCAGCCAGGTAGGGGTAATATACAATGAGCAGTTCTTC. Full variable domain (missing parts from reference TRBV11-2 and TRBJ2-1): EAGVAQSPRYKIIEKRQSVAFWCNPISGHATLYWYQQILGQGPKLLIQFQNNGVVDDSQLPKDRFSAERLKGVDSTLKIQPAKLEDSAVYLCASSQVGVIYNEQFFGPGTRLTVL.

Written as DNA, the CDR3 is TGTGCCAGCAAAGGCTCCGACTCTGGAAACACCATATATTTT. Translating it yields CASKGSDSGNTIYF. This rearrangement joins TRBV6-5 to TRBJ1-3, with D unresolved. The germline CDR1 and CDR2 sequences are MNHEY and SVGAGI. The germline V and J ends were trimmed by 7 bases and 0 bases, with 10 bases remaining between them. The CDR3 totals 14 residues.

V usage is TRBV2 and J usage is TRBJ2-3; 8 bases agree with TRBD1. J gave up 5 bases and V 6 bases, and 4 bases lay outside the gene matches. Germline assignment: CDR1 SNHLY and CDR2 FYNNEI. The length of the CDR3 is 13 residues. CDR3 DNA: TGTGCCAGCAGGCAGGGGGCTGGAGATACGCAGTATTTT. Translation: CASRQGAGDTQYF.

This clone appeared once. The gene calls are TRBV7-8 and TRBJ2-2; D is undetermined. The V gene's germline CDR1 is SGHVS and CDR2 FQNEAQ. V was cut by 1 base and J by 1 base, with 10 bases left in between. The CDR3 consists of 16 residues. The CDR3 DNA reads as TGTGCCAGCAGCTTAGGGCTTTCCAGGAACACCGGGGAGCTGTTTTTT. Translated: CASSLGLSRNTGELFF.

A remark on this clone: The sample has other DNA sequences that encode this CDR3 too. The CDR3 sequence: CASSYDGNQPQHF. CDR3 DNA sequence: TGTGCCAGCAGTTACGACGGGAATCAGCCCCAGCATTTT. The chain uses TRBV6-2 or TRBV6-3 and TRBJ1-5; D remains ambiguous. Trimming removed 2 bases from V and 4 bases from J, with 6 bases in between. The CDR3 consists of 13 residues. CDR1 is MNHEY and CDR2 is SVGEGT in the germline V gene.

In its sample, this clone was seen once. The chain recombines TRBV9 with TRBJ2-5; D is perhaps TRBD1 (6 bases). V was cut by 0 bases and J by 1 base, with 19 bases left in between. This CDR3 region has 18 residues. Germline CDR1 SGDLS, CDR2 YYNGEE. The CDR3 DNA follows: TGTGCCAGCAGCGTAGCGCCGGCAGGGGTGTTGTTCCAAGAGACCCAGTACTTC. Amino acids: CASSVAPAGVLFQETQYF.

The chain couples TRBV5-1 to TRBJ1-4, with D tentatively TRBD1 (6 bases). Germline V gene sequence: CDR1 SGHRS, CDR2 YFSETQ. CDR3 length: 15 amino acids. Trimming took 7 bases from V and 6 from J, leaving 19 bases between them. The CDR3 DNA is TGCGCCAGCCGACGGAACGTACAGGGTGATGAAAAACTGTTTTTT. It specifies CASRRNVQGDEKLFF.

The chain carries TRBV18 and TRBJ2-1, with D possibly matching TRBD1 (5 bases). The CDR3 is 15 residues long. Germline assignment: CDR1 KGHSH and CDR2 LQKENI. V lost 2 bases and J 0 bases, leaving 8 bases between the germline ends. The CDR3 loop is CASSPSGFSYNEQFF. Written as DNA, the CDR3 is TGTGCCAGCTCACCATCAGGGTTCTCCTACAATGAGCAGTTCTTC.

The chain joins TRBV2 to TRBJ1-2; D is unclear. Germline V gene lookup returns CDR1 SNHLY and CDR2 FYNNEI. The CDR3 spans 13 residues. The V end was cut by 8 bases, the J end by 3 bases, with 13 bases between. The CDR3 protein is CASQAGGDYGYTF. As DNA, the CDR3 is TGTGCCAGCCAAGCCGGCGGGGACTATGGCTACACCTTC.

The rearrangement joins TRBV10-3 to TRBJ1-2, with a tentative D call TRBD1 (5 bases). Trimming left V 0 bases short and J 4 bases short, with 9 bases between. Per the germline V gene, CDR1 is ENHRY and CDR2 is SYGVKD. The CDR3 is 14 amino acids. CDR3 in DNA: TGTGCCATCAGTGAGTCAGGGGCAGTCTATGGCTACACCTTC. Amino acid sequence: CAISESGAVYGYTF.

The chain is built from TRBV24-1 and TRBJ1-5; D is unresolved. Trimming took 2 bases from V and 0 from J, leaving 7 bases between them. CDR1 and CDR2 (germline): KGHDR, SFDVKD. The CDR3 is 15 residues long. The CDR3 sequence is CATSDSGFSNQPQHF. The CDR3 coding sequence is TGTGCCACCAGTGATTCGGGGTTTAGCAATCAGCCCCAGCATTTT.

The chain uses TRBV27 and TRBJ1-6, with a tentative D call TRBD1 (5 bases). CDR3 length: 13 residues. The germline CDR1 and CDR2 sequences are MNHEY and SMNVEV (reference sequence). Trimming took off 8 bases at V and 6 bases at J, with 11 bases between the two ends. The DNA for the CDR3 is TGTGCCAGCCGCATGGGGGGTAATTCACCCCTCCACTTT. As protein: CASRMGGNSPLHF.

V is TRBV2 and J is TRBJ2-1; D not resolved. The CDR3 contains 14 residues. V was pared by 7 bases and J by 0 bases, with 10 bases between. In germline, CDR1 is SNHLY, CDR2 FYNNEI. Here the CDR3 DNA reads TGTGCCAGCATGGGCCGATCCTCCTACAATGAGCAGTTCTTC. It codes for CASMGRSSYNEQFF.